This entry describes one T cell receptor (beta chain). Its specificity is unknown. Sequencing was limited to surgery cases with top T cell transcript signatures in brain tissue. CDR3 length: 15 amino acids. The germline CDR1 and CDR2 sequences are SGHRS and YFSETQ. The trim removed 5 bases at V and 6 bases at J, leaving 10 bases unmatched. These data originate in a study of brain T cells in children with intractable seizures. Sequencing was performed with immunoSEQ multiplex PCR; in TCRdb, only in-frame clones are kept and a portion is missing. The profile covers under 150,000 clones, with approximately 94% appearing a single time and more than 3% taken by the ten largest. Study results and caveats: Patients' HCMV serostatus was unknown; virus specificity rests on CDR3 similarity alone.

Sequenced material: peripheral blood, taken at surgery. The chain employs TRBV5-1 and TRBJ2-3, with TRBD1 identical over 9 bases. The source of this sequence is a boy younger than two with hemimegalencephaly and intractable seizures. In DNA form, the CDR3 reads TGCGCCAGCAGTATCGGAGGACAGGGGCTCGATACGCAGTATTTT. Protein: CASSIGGQGLDTQYF.